This TCR beta chain originates from a study of early T cells in non-severe SARS-CoV-2 infection. Study overall: Unpaired chains resulted from sequencing bulk RNA of unsorted whole blood.

Notes on the study in general: Sequences matched to VDJdb favored anti-spike CD8 responses, while private and CD4 specificities were missed.

The CDR3 loop spans 15 amino acids. V lost 2 bases to trimming and J lost 4 bases; unmatched junction nucleotides: 5. Germline V gene data show CDR1 as MNHNS and CDR2 as SASEGT. Only a few counts were recorded for this clonotype. Antigen: not known. Unique molecular identifier tags were affixed to discrete cDNA molecules. From the 5' RACE reads, TCRdb called clonotypes with MiXCR, one entry per CDR3 protein. Of tens of thousands of distinct CDR3 sequences detected, 8.7% appear once; the ten largest clones hold around 3.7%. The TCR comes from an adult who was a healthcare worker with PCR-confirmed SARS-CoV-2 infection or an uninfected control (not recorded which). The chain combines TRBV6-1 with TRBJ2-3; 8 nucleotides agree with TRBD2. The specimen was whole blood, collected at baseline. The CDR3 DNA sequence: TGTGCCAGCAGTGAAAAGGCGGGGGGAGCAGATACGCAGTATTTT. Its translation is CASSEKAGGADTQYF.